The 22 T cell receptor beta chains given below trace back to one sample, sequenced in a study of blood T cell repertoires in COVID-19. Here immunoSEQ multiplex PCR was the method, and the copy in TCRdb shows in-frame clones only, minus some. This table holds fewer than 250,000 clones, roughly 80% found once. What was sequenced was peripheral blood. The receptors were gathered from a woman of 80 years or more with COVID-19, enrolled during active disease.

V gene TRBV27 combines with J gene TRBJ1-2, with D unclear. Germline CDR1 reads MNHEY; CDR2 reads SMNVEV (reference sequence). The germline V and J ends were trimmed by 5 bases and 8 bases, with 21 bases remaining between them. The length of the CDR3 is 15 residues. The CDR3 protein is CASSGLEAEAMGYTF. The CDR3 bases are TGTGCCAGCAGTGGCCTTGAGGCGGAGGCTATGGGCTACACCTTC.

The chain couples TRBV19 to TRBJ1-1; unclear D gene. The CDR3 sequence is 14 residues long. CDR1 and CDR2 from the germline V gene are LNHDA and SQIVND (reference sequence). V lost 4 bases to trimming and J lost 1 base, with 10 bases between them. The CDR3 region has the DNA TGTGCCAGTAGTACACGGGGAGGGAACACTGAAGCTTTCTTT. Its translation is CASSTRGGNTEAFF.

The table lists this clone with a few counts. The chain links TRBV30 to TRBJ1-2, with D perhaps TRBD1 (6 bases). Germline V gene sequence: CDR1 GTSNPN, CDR2 SVGIG (reference sequence). This CDR3 region has 15 residues. The V end lost 6 bases, the J end lost 4 bases, and 21 bases lay between the germline ends. CDR3 DNA sequence: TGTGCCTGCCCGACGAGGGGGGGGCCCGGCTATGGCTACACCTTC. Residues: CACPTRGGPGYGYTF.

The chain recombines TRBV18 with TRBJ2-6; D ambiguous. Germline CDR1 KGHSH, CDR2 LQKENI. The CDR3 is 16 residues long. Trimming took 3 bases from V and 0 from J, leaving 9 bases between them. CDR3 bases: TGTGCCAGCTCACCTATACAGCTCTCTGGGGCCAACGTCCTGACTTTC. Its protein is CASSPIQLSGANVLTF. The full variable domain, rest sourced from reference TRBV18 and TRBJ2-6, is NAGVMQNPRHLVRRRGQEARLRCSPMKGHSHVYWYRQLPEEGLKFMVYLQKENIIDESGMPKERFSAEFPKEGPSILRIQQVVRGDSAAYFCASSPIQLSGANVLTFGAGSRLTVL.

The chain joins TRBV30 to TRBJ2-6; no clear D. Trimming cost V 2 bases and J 4 bases, with 12 bases left between them. In germline, CDR1 is GTSNPN, CDR2 SVGIG (reference sequence). The CDR3 has 15 residues. CDR3 sequence: CAWSPSGYGANVLTF. DNA of the CDR3: TGTGCCTGGAGTCCCTCCGGGTACGGGGCCAACGTCCTGACTTTC.

In regard to this clone: The sample has other DNA sequences that encode this CDR3 too. The gene calls are TRBV6-5 and TRBJ1-5, with D tentatively TRBD1 (6 bases). Between the trimmed V and J ends, which lost 2 bases and 0 bases, there was a span of 8 bases. The CDR3 has 15 amino acids. The germline V gene has CDR1 MNHEY and CDR2 SVGAGI. Here the CDR3 DNA reads TGTGCCAGCAGTTACGGGGGGGCTAGCAATCAGCCCCAGCATTTT. It yields the protein CASSYGGASNQPQHF.

In this sample, this clone turned up a few times. The genes are TRBV28 and TRBJ1-5, with D hard to call. Germline-derived CDR1 and CDR2 are MDHEN and SYDVKM. The CDR3 is 14 amino acids. The V and J ends lost 4 bases and 6 bases respectively, with 13 bases between them. This CDR3 reads CASSSGNGVQPQHF. CDR3 in DNA: TGTGCCAGCAGTTCCGGGAATGGGGTTCAGCCCCAGCATTTT. Combining the CDR3 with reference TRBV28 and TRBJ1-5 gives the whole variable domain DVKVTQSSRYLVKRTGEKVFLECVQDMDHENMFWYRQDPGLGLRLIYFSYDVKMKEKGDIPEGYSVSREKKERFSLILESASTNQTSMYLCASSSGNGVQPQHFGDGTRLSIL.

The genes are TRBV7-8 and TRBJ1-2; a possible D gene is TRBD1 (5 bases). Trimming removed 3 bases from V and 6 bases from J, with 11 bases in between. This CDR3 is built from 13 residues. Germline loops: CDR1 SGHVS, CDR2 FQNEAQ. The CDR3 spells CASSLGTGDGYTF. The CDR3, as DNA: TGTGCCAGCAGCTTGGGAACAGGCGATGGCTACACCTTC.

This chain connects TRBV4-1 to TRBJ1-1; D gene ambiguous. This CDR3 contains 12 residues. Trimming stripped 4 bases from V and 7 bases from J, with 10 bases between. CDR1 MGHRA and CDR2 YSYEKL come from the germline V gene. CDR3 sequence (DNA): TGCGCCAGCAGCCGTCCCGGGGATGAAGCTTTCTTT. Protein: CASSRPGDEAFF.

The chain employs TRBV7-9 and TRBJ1-1, with D hard to call. Germline V gene sequence: CDR1 SEHNR, CDR2 FQNEAQ (reference sequence). The V gene lost 4 bases and the J gene lost 2 bases, with 11 bases spanning the gap. The CDR3 runs 14 residues. The CDR3 protein is CASSSEIPNTEAFF. The CDR3 DNA follows: TGTGCCAGCAGCTCGGAGATCCCCAACACTGAAGCTTTCTTT.

This chain connects TRBV28 to TRBJ1-3; D is perhaps TRBD1 (5 bases). Germline CDR1 and CDR2: MDHEN and SYDVKM. The CDR3 totals 16 residues. The V end lost 2 bases, the J end lost 0 bases, and 11 bases lay between the germline ends. The CDR3 DNA sequence: TGTGCCAGCAGTTTAAATCAGGGATACTCTGGAAACACCATATATTTT. Translating gives CASSLNQGYSGNTIYF. Together with reference TRBV28 and TRBJ1-3, the CDR3 gives the full variable domain: DVKVTQSSRYLVKRTGEKVFLECVQDMDHENMFWYRQDPGLGLRLIYFSYDVKMKEKGDIPEGYSVSREKKERFSLILESASTNQTSMYLCASSLNQGYSGNTIYFGEGSWLTVV.

The chain employs TRBV7-3 and TRBJ1-2, with no clear D. CDR1 and CDR2 (germline): SGHTA, FQGTGA. The CDR3 has 14 residues. V was cut by 5 bases and J by 8 bases, with 18 bases left in between. Here the CDR3 DNA reads TGTGCCAGCAGCCCAACTAGCCAATCGAGAGGCTACACCTTC. This encodes CASSPTSQSRGYTF.

There are a few counts of this clone. The rearrangement uses TRBV2 and TRBJ1-1, with D perhaps matching TRBD1 (5 bases). Germline V CDR1 and CDR2: SNHLY, FYNNEI. The CDR3 consists of 14 residues. Trimming removed 1 base from V and 1 base from J, with 7 bases in between. CDR3 protein: CASSEVRGNTEAFF. Written as DNA, the CDR3 is TGTGCCAGCAGTGAAGTTAGGGGGAACACTGAAGCTTTCTTT. The entire variable domain, with the rest obtained from reference TRBV2 and TRBJ1-1, is as follows: EPEVTQTPSHQVTQMGQEVILRCVPISNHLYFYWYRQILGQKVEFLVSFYNNEISEKSEIFDDQFSVERPDGSNFTLKIRSTKLEDSAMYFCASSEVRGNTEAFFGQGTRLTVV.

The genes are TRBV28 and TRBJ1-3; no clear D gene. V was shortened by 7 bases and J by 0 bases, with 16 bases between the two germline ends. From germline, CDR1 is MDHEN and CDR2 SYDVKM. The CDR3 is 16 residues long. CDR3 sequence: CASTAGGIFSGNTIYF. The CDR3 coding sequence is TGTGCCAGCACCGCGGGTGGGATTTTCTCTGGAAACACCATATATTTT. Full variable domain (outside the CDR3, taken from reference TRBV28 and TRBJ1-3): DVKVTQSSRYLVKRTGEKVFLECVQDMDHENMFWYRQDPGLGLRLIYFSYDVKMKEKGDIPEGYSVSREKKERFSLILESASTNQTSMYLCASTAGGIFSGNTIYFGEGSWLTVV.

The chain links TRBV18 to TRBJ1-6; 7 positions agree with TRBD1. With 2 bases clipped from V and 0 bases from J, the junction kept 7 bases outside the gene matches. CDR1 and CDR2 from the germline V gene are KGHSH and LQKENI. The CDR3 totals 18 residues. The CDR3 reads CASSPYAGGSSYNSPLHF. DNA for the CDR3: TGTGCCAGCTCACCATATGCAGGGGGGAGCTCCTATAATTCACCCCTCCACTTT.

The chain combines TRBV19 with TRBJ1-2; the match to TRBD1 covers 7 bases. The V gene end was trimmed by 5 bases and the J gene end by 1 base; junction bases not matched to a gene: 4. Germline CDR1 is LNHDA and CDR2 is SQIVND (reference sequence). The CDR3 is 14 residues long. The CDR3 sequence is CASSSGQYNYGYTF. The DNA of the CDR3 is TGTGCCAGTAGTTCGGGACAGTATAACTATGGCTACACCTTC.

The gene calls are TRBV28 and TRBJ1-1, with D unresolved. Germline V gene data show CDR1 as MDHEN and CDR2 as SYDVKM. The CDR3 has 12 residues. Between the trimmed V and J ends, which lost 1 base and 5 bases, there was a span of 5 bases. In nucleotides, the CDR3 is TGTGCCAGCAGTTTATCGCAGACTGAAGCTTTCTTT. It translates to CASSLSQTEAFF.

This sequence joins TRBV28 and TRBJ1-5, with D perhaps TRBD1 (5 bases). Germline CDR1 and CDR2: MDHEN and SYDVKM. The V and J ends lost 5 bases and 0 bases respectively, with 8 bases between them. This CDR3 has 14 residues. CDR3 amino acids: CASSGAFSNQPQHF. CDR3 bases: TGTGCCAGCAGTGGGGCATTTAGCAATCAGCCCCAGCATTTT.

About this clone itself: This specimen includes other DNA sequences encoding the same CDR3. The chain recombines TRBV28 with TRBJ1-2, with TRBD1 identical over 7 bases. The CDR3 is made up of 13 amino acids. Germline-derived CDR1 and CDR2 are MDHEN and SYDVKM. With V trimmed by 5 bases and J by 2 bases, 2 bases remained unmatched. DNA of the CDR3: TGTGCCAGCAGTCTCAGGGGGAACTATGGCTACACCTTC. This encodes CASSLRGNYGYTF.

The J gene is TRBJ2-1, the V gene TRBV30, with 12 bases matching TRBD2. The CDR3 consists of 16 residues. Germline CDR1 and CDR2: GTSNPN and SVGIG (reference sequence). J was trimmed by 10 bases and V by 2 bases; bases with no gene match: 12. The CDR3 DNA follows: TGTGCCTGGAGTAGGGGTACTAGCGGGGGGTTAGTGGAGCAGTTCTTC. Protein sequence: CAWSRGTSGGLVEQFF.

The chain uses TRBV6-6 and TRBJ1-2; weak D call: TRBD1 (6 bases). V was shortened by 6 bases and J by 5 bases, with 16 bases between the two germline ends. Germline assignment: CDR1 MNHNY and CDR2 SVGAGI (reference sequence). This CDR3 region has 14 residues. CDR3 nucleotide sequence: TGTGCCAGCAGGCCCTCCACAGGGATGTATGGCTACACCTTC. It specifies CASRPSTGMYGYTF.

The chain employs TRBV6-5 and TRBJ1-5; tentatively, D is TRBD1 (5 bases). The V end lost 8 bases, the J end lost 0 bases, and 11 bases lay between the germline ends. This CDR3 has 14 amino acids. The germline V gene has CDR1 MNHEY and CDR2 SVGAGI. This chain's CDR3 is CASRDSYSNQPQHF. As DNA, the CDR3 is TGTGCCAGCCGCGACAGTTATAGCAATCAGCCCCAGCATTTT.